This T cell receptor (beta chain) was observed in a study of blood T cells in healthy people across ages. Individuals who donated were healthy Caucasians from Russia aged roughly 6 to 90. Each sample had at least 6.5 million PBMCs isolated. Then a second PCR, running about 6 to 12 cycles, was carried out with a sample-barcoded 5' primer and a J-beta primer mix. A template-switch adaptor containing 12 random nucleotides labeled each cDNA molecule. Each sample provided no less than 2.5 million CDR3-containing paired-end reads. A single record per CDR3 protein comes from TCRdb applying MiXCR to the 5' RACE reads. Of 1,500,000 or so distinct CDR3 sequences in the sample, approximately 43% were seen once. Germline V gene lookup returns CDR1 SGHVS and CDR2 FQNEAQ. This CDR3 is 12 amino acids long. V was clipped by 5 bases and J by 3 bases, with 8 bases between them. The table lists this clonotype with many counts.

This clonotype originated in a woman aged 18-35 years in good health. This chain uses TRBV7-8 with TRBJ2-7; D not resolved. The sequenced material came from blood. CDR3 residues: CASSPHSYEQYF. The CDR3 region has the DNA TGTGCCAGCAGCCCCCACAGCTACGAGCAGTACTTC.